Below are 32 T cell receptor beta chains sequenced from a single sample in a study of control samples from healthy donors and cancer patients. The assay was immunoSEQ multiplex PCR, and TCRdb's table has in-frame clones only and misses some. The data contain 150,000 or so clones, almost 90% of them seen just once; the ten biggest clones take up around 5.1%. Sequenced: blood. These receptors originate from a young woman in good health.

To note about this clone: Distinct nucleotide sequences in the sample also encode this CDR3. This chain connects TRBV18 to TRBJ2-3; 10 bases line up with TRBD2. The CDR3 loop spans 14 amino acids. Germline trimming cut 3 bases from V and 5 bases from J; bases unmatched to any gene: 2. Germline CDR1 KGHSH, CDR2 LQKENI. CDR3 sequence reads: CASSPTSGEDTQYF. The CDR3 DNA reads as TGTGCCAGCTCACCCACTAGCGGGGAAGATACGCAGTATTTT.

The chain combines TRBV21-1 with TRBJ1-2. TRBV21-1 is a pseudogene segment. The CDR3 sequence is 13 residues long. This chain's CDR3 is CASSKGDNYGYTF. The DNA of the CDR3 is TGTGCCAGCAGCAAAGGGGACAACTATGGCTACACCTTC.

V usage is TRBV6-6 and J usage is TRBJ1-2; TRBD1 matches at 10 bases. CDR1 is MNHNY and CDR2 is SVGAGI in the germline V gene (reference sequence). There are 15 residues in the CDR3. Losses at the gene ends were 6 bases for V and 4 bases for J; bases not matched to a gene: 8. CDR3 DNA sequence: TGTGCCAGCAGCCTGACAGGGGGCTTCGCCTATGGCTACACCTTC. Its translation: CASSLTGGFAYGYTF.

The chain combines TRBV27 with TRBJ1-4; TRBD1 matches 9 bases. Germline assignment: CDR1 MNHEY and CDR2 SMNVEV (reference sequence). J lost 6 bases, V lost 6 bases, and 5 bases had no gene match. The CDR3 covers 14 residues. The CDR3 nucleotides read TGTGCCAGCAGGTCGGGACAGGGTCATGAAAAACTGTTTTTT. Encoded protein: CASRSGQGHEKLFF. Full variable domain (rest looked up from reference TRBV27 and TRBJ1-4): EAQVTQNPRYLITVTGKKLTVTCSQNMNHEYMSWYRQDPGLGLRQIYYSMNVEVTDKGDVPEGYKVSRKEKRNFPLILESPSPNQTSLYFCASRSGQGHEKLFFGSGTQLSVL.

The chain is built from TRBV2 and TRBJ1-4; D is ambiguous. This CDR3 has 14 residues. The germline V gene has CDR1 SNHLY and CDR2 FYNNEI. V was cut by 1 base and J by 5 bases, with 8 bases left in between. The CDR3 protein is CASSEDYGNEKLFF. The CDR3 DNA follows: TGTGCCAGCAGTGAAGATTACGGGAATGAAAAACTGTTTTTT.

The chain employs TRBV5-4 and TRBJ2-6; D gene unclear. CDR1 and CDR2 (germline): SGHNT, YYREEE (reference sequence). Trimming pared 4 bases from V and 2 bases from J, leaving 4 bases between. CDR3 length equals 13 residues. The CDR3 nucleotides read TGTGCCAGCAGCCCCCCTGGGGCCAACGTCCTGACTTTC. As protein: CASSPPGANVLTF.

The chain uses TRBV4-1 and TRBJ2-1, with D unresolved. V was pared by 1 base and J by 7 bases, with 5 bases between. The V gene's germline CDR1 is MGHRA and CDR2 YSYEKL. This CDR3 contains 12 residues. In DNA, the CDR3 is TGCGCCAGCAGCCAAGTCAGAAATGAGCAGTTCTTC. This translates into CASSQVRNEQFF.

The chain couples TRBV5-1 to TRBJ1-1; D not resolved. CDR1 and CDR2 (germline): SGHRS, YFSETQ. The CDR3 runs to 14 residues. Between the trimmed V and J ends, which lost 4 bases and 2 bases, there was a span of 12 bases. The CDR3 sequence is CASSPREGNTEAFF. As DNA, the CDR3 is TGCGCCAGCAGCCCCCGAGAGGGCAACACTGAAGCTTTCTTT.

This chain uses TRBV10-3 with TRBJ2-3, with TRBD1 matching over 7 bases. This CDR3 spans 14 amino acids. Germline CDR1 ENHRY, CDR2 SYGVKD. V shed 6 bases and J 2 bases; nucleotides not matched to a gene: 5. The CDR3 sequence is CAIRRGLDTDTQYF. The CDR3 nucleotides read TGTGCCATCAGGAGGGGGCTGGACACAGATACGCAGTATTTT.

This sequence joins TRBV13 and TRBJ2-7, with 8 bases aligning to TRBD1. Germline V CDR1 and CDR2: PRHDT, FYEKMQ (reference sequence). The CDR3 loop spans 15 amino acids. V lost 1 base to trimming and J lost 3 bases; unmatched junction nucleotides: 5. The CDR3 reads CASSLEQGVNYEQYF. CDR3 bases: TGTGCCAGCAGCTTAGAACAGGGGGTTAACTACGAGCAGTACTTC.

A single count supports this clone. The CDR3 is CASIPSGGRGFGYTF. The CDR3 DNA sequence: TGTGCCAGTATCCCCTCGGGGGGGCGCGGGTTTGGCTACACCTTC. V usage is TRBV19 and J usage is TRBJ1-2, with D possibly being TRBD1 (6 bases). Germline values: CDR1 LNHDA, CDR2 SQIVND (reference sequence). The length of the CDR3 is 15 residues. V gave up 7 bases and J gave up 7 bases, with 22 bases separating them.

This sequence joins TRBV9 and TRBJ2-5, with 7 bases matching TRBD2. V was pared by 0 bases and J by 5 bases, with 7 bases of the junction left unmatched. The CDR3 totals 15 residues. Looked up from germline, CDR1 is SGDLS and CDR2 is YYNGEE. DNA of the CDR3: TGTGCCAGCAGCGTAGTGGGAGGGTCTGGGGAGACCCAGTACTTC. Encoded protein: CASSVVGGSGETQYF. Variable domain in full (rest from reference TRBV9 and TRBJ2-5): DSGVTQTPKHLITATGQRVTLRCSPRSGDLSVYWYQQSLDQGLQFLIQYYNGEERAKGNILERFSAQQFPDLHSELNLSSLELGDSALYFCASSVVGGSGETQYFGPGTRLLVL.

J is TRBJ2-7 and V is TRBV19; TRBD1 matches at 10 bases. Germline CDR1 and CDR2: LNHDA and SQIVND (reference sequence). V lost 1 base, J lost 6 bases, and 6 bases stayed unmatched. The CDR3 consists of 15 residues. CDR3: CASSIGGTGDREQYF. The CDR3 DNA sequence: TGTGCCAGTAGTATAGGTGGGACAGGGGACCGCGAGCAGTACTTC.

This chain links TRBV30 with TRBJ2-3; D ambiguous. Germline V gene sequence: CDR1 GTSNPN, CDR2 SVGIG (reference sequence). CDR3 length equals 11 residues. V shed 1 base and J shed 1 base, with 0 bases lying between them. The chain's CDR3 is CAWSGTDTQYF. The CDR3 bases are TGTGCCTGGAGTGGCACAGATACGCAGTATTTT.

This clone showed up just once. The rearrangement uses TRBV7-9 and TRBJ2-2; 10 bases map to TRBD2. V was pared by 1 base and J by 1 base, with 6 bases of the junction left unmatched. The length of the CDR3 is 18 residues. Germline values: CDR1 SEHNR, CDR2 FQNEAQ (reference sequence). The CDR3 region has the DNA TGTGCCAGCAGCTTAGGTGGACTAGCGGACAAGAACACCGGGGAGCTGTTTTTT. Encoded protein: CASSLGGLADKNTGELFF.

CDR3 in amino acids: CASSWGGSTNEKLFF. The CDR3 DNA reads as TGTGCCAGCAGCTGGGGGGGATCAACTAATGAAAAACTGTTTTTT. V gene TRBV28 combines with J gene TRBJ1-4; tentatively, D is TRBD1 (5 bases). This CDR3 contains 15 residues. The V gene lost 6 bases and the J gene lost 0 bases, with 11 bases spanning the gap. Germline CDR1 reads MDHEN; CDR2 reads SYDVKM. Full variable domain (rest looked up from reference TRBV28 and TRBJ1-4): DVKVTQSSRYLVKRTGEKVFLECVQDMDHENMFWYRQDPGLGLRLIYFSYDVKMKEKGDIPEGYSVSREKKERFSLILESASTNQTSMYLCASSWGGSTNEKLFFGSGTQLSVL.

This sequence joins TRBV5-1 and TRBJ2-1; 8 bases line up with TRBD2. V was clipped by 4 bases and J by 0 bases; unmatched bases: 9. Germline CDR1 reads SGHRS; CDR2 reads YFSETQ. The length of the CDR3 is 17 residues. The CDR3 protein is CASSPRVAGSSYNEQFF. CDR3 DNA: TGCGCCAGCAGCCCCCGGGTAGCGGGGTCCTCCTACAATGAGCAGTTCTTC.

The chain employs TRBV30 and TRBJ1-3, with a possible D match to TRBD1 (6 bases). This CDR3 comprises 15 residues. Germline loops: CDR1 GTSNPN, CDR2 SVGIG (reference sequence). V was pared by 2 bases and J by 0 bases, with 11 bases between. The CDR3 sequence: CAWSRDTVSGNTIYF. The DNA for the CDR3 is TGTGCCTGGAGTCGGGACACCGTCTCTGGAAACACCATATATTTT.

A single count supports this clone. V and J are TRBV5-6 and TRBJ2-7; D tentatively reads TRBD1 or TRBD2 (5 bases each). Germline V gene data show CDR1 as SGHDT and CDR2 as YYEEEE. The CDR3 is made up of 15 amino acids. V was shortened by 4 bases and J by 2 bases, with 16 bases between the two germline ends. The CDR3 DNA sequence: TGTGCCAGCAGCCTACCGGGACGCCGAACCTACGAGCAGTACTTC. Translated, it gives CASSLPGRRTYEQYF. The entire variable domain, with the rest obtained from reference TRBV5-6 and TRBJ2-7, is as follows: DAGVTQSPTHLIKTRGQQVTLRCSPKSGHDTVSWYQQALGQGPQFIFQYYEEEERQRGNFPDRFSGHQFPNYSSELNVNALLLGDSALYLCASSLPGRRTYEQYFGPGTRLTVT.

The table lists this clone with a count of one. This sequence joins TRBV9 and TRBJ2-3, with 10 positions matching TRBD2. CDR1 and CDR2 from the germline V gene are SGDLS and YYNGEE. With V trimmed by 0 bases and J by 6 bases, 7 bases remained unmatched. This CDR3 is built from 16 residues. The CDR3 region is CASSVASGGAADTQYF. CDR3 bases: TGTGCCAGCAGCGTAGCGAGCGGGGGGGCCGCTGATACGCAGTATTTT.

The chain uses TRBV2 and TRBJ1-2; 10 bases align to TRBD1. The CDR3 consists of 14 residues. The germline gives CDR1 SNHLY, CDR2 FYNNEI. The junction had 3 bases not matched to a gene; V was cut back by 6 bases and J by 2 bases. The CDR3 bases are TGTGCCAGCAGGTGGACAGGGGGAAACTATGGCTACACCTTC. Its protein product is CASRWTGGNYGYTF.

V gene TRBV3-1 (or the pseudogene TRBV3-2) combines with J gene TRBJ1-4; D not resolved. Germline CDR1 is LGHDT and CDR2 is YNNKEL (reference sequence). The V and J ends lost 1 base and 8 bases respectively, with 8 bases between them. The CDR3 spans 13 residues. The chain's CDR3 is CASSQGGREKLFF. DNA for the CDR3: TGTGCCAGCAGCCAAGGAGGGAGGGAAAAACTGTTTTTT.

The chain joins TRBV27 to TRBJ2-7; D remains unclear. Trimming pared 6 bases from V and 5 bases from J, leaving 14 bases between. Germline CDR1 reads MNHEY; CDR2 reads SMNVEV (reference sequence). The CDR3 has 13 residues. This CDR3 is CASSPGYENEQYF. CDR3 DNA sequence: TGTGCCAGCAGCCCAGGCTACGAAAACGAGCAGTACTTC.

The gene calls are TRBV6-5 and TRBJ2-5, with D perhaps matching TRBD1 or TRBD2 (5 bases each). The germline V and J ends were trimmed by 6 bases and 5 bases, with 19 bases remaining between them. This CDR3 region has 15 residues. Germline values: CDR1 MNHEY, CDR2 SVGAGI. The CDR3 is CASSQHQGPHETQYF. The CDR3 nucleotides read TGTGCCAGCAGCCAACATCAGGGACCCCACGAGACCCAGTACTTC.

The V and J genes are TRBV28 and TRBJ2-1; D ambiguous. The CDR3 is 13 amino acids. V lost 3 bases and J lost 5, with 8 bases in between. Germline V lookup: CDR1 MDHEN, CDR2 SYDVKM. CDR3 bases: TGTGCCAGCAGTTTTCTACCCGACAATGAGCAGTTCTTC. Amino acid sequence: CASSFLPDNEQFF.

The CDR3 DNA follows: TGTGCCAGCAGTTACTCGAACAGGGGTGCCCGAAGCGAGCAGTACTTC. This encodes CASSYSNRGARSEQYF. The chain is built from TRBV6-6 and TRBJ2-7; 7 nucleotides agree with TRBD1. Trimming cost V 0 bases and J 6 bases; bases outside gene matches: 11. This CDR3 spans 16 amino acids. CDR1 MNHNY and CDR2 SVGAGI come from the germline V gene (reference sequence).

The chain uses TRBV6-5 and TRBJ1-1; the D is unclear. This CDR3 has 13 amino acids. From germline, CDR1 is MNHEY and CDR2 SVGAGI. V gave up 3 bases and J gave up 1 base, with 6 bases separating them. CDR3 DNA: TGTGCCAGCAGTTATTCCGCGAACACTGAAGCTTTCTTT. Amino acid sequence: CASSYSANTEAFF.

CDR3 bases: TGTGCCAGCAGCTTTCGTGGGAGGGTCACAGATACGCAGTATTTT. Translating gives CASSFRGRVTDTQYF. The J gene is TRBJ2-3, the V gene TRBV7-2, with 7 bases fitting TRBD2. The CDR3 consists of 15 residues. With V trimmed by 3 bases and J by 2 bases, 5 bases remained unmatched. CDR1 and CDR2 from the germline V gene are SGHTA and FQGNSA.

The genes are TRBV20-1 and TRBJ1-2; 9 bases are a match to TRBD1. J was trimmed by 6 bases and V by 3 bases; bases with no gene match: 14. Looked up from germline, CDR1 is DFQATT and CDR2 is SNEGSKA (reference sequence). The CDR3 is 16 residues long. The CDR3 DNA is TGCAGTGCTAGTGGCGGTCCGGGACAGGGAAAGGATGGCTACACCTTC. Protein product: CSASGGPGQGKDGYTF.

CDR3: CASSESASRTDTQYF. DNA for the CDR3: TGTGCCAGCAGTGAGTCGGCTAGCAGGACAGATACGCAGTATTTT. The rearrangement links TRBV6-4 to TRBJ2-3; maybe TRBD2 (5 bases). The length of the CDR3 is 15 residues. Per germline, CDR1 MRHNA and CDR2 SNTAGT. Trimming removed 3 bases from V and 3 bases from J, with 13 bases in between.

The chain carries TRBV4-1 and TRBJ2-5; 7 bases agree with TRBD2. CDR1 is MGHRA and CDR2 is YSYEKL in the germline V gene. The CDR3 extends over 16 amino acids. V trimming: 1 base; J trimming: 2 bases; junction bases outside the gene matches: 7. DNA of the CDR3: TGCGCCAGCAGCCAAGCGCTAGCGGTTTGGCAAGAGACCCAGTACTTC. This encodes CASSQALAVWQETQYF.

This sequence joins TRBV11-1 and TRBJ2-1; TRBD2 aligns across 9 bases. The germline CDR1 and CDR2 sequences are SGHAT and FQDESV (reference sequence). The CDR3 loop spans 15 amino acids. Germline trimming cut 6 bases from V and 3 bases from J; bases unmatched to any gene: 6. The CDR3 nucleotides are TGTGCCAGCAGTCCCGAGACTAGCGGCTACAATGAGCAGTTCTTC. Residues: CASSPETSGYNEQFF.